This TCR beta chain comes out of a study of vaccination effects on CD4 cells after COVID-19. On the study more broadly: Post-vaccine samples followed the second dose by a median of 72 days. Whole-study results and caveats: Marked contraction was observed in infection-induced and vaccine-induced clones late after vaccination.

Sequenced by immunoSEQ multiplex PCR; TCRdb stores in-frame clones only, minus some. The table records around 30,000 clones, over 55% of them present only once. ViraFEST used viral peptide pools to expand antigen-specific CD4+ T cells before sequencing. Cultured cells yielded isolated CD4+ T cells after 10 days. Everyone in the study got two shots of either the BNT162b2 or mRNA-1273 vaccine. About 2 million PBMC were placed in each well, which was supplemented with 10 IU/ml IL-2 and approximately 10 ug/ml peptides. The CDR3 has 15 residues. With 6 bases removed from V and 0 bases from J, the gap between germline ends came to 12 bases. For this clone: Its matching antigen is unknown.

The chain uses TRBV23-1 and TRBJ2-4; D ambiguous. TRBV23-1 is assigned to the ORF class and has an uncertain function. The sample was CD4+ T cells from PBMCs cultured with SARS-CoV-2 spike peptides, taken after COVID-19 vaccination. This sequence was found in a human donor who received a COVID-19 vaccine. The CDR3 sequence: CASSHPGPAKNIQYF. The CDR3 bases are TGCGCCAGCAGCCATCCGGGTCCAGCCAAAAACATTCAGTACTTC.